The 22 T cell receptor beta chains presented below share a single source sample, sequenced in a study of T cells in localized non-small cell lung cancer. The method was immunoSEQ multiplex PCR; TCRdb's version includes in-frame clones alone and lacks a portion of them. The table records 65,000 to 90,000 clones, roughly 75% of them present only once. This sample comprised PBMCs, obtained before any cancer treatment. The receptors here all came from a man aged 40 to 69 with stage II squamous cell lung carcinoma.

Concerning this clone itself: An end of the junction does not agree with germline; a read error may underlie this. The gene calls are TRBV7-7 and TRBJ2-7, with 11 positions matching TRBD1. Germline CDR1 reads SSHAT; CDR2 reads FNYEAQ (reference sequence). The CDR3 is 14 amino acids. The CDR3 bases are TGTGCTAGCAGCCCCGGGACAGGGGGCTACGAGCAGTACTTC. Protein sequence: CASSPGTGGYEQYF.

This clone was recorded only once. The chain uses TRBV7-8 and TRBJ1-6; 8 bases fit TRBD1. Germline CDR1 is SGHVS and CDR2 is FQNEAQ. The V gene end was trimmed by 5 bases and the J gene end by 7 bases; junction bases not matched to a gene: 1. There are 13 residues in the CDR3. This CDR3 is CASSPGGNSPLHF. DNA for the CDR3: TGTGCCAGCAGCCCAGGGGGCAATTCACCCCTCCACTTT.

The genes are TRBV5-4 and TRBJ2-1, with 7 bases aligning to TRBD1. Germline V gene lookup returns CDR1 SGHNT and CDR2 YYREEE (reference sequence). V was pared by 1 base and J by 10 bases, with 11 bases of the junction left unmatched. This CDR3 comprises 15 residues. Written as DNA, the CDR3 is TGTGCCAGCAGCTTGAATGCCGGGACAGCGGAAGAGCAGTTCTTC. It translates to CASSLNAGTAEEQFF. Looking up the rest from reference TRBV5-4 and TRBJ2-1 gives the full variable domain: ETGVTQSPTHLIKTRGQQVTLRCSSQSGHNTVSWYQQALGQGPQFIFQYYREEENGRGNFPPRFSGLQFPNYSSELNVNALELDDSALYLCASSLNAGTAEEQFFGPGTRLTVL.

The chain is built from TRBV28 and TRBJ2-7; TRBD1 agrees at 10 bases. Germline V CDR1 and CDR2: MDHEN, SYDVKM. V was clipped by 5 bases and J by 6 bases; unmatched bases: 7. The length of the CDR3 is 14 residues. Here the CDR3 reads CASSPGTGEREQYF. For the CDR3, the DNA is TGTGCCAGCAGTCCCGGGACAGGGGAGCGCGAGCAGTACTTC.

The chain carries TRBV4-3 and TRBJ1-2, with D possibly TRBD1 on 5 matching bases. The V end was cut by 0 bases, the J end by 1 base, with 9 bases between. Germline V lookup: CDR1 LGHNA, CDR2 YSLEER. This CDR3 has 15 amino acids. CDR3 amino acids: CASSQDLQGNYGYTF. The DNA of the CDR3 is TGCGCCAGCAGCCAAGATCTGCAGGGTAACTATGGCTACACCTTC.

The chain carries TRBV5-1 and TRBJ2-7; 7 bases line up with TRBD1. This CDR3 contains 14 residues. Germline trimming cut 5 bases from V and 0 bases from J; bases unmatched to any gene: 5. The germline gives CDR1 SGHRS, CDR2 YFSETQ. CDR3 coding DNA: TGCGCCAGCAGTGGCCGGGACAGCTCCTACGAGCAGTACTTC. Residues: CASSGRDSSYEQYF.

The chain combines TRBV15 with TRBJ1-3, with D unresolved. There are 15 residues in the CDR3. Between the trimmed V and J ends, which lost 5 bases and 0 bases, there was a span of 11 bases. Looked up from germline, CDR1 is LNHNV and CDR2 is YYDKDF (reference sequence). CDR3: CATSPLPSSGNTIYF. In DNA form, the CDR3 reads TGTGCCACCAGCCCACTCCCGAGCTCTGGAAACACCATATATTTT.

V gene TRBV27 combines with J gene TRBJ1-2, with D perhaps TRBD1 (6 bases). Trimming shortened V by 5 bases and J by 8 bases, and 15 bases separated the two germline ends. This CDR3 spans 13 amino acids. Germline CDR1 reads MNHEY; CDR2 reads SMNVEV (reference sequence). In nucleotides, the CDR3 is TGTGCCAGCAGTACCGGGACACCATACGGCTACACCTTC. It is translated as CASSTGTPYGYTF.

This clone was seen just once. V and J are TRBV21-1 and TRBJ2-1. TRBV21-1 is an annotated pseudogene. The length of the CDR3 is 14 residues. The CDR3 sequence: CASMRTSSYNEQFF. In DNA, the CDR3 is TGTGCCAGCATGCGGACGAGCTCCTACAATGAGCAGTTCTTC.

The chain links TRBV7-8 to TRBJ2-7; D may be TRBD1 (6 bases). Per the germline V gene, CDR1 is SGHVS and CDR2 is FQNEAQ. The CDR3 loop spans 13 amino acids. Deletions cut 5 bases from V and 3 bases from J, with 11 bases between. CDR3 coding DNA: TGTGCCAGCAGCCTACAAGGGGGCTACGAGCAGTACTTC. Its translation is CASSLQGGYEQYF.

V is TRBV21-1 and J is TRBJ1-3. TRBV21-1 is tagged as a pseudogene. The CDR3 contains 15 residues. CDR3 DNA sequence: TGTGCCAGCAGCAAAGCCGGCTACTCTGGAAACACCATATATTTT. Its protein is CASSKAGYSGNTIYF.

This clone was observed at least ten times. The V and J genes are TRBV6-5 and TRBJ1-4; D may be TRBD1 (5 bases). V gave up 7 bases and J gave up 8 bases, with 17 bases separating them. The CDR3 is made up of 14 amino acids. Per the germline V gene, CDR1 is MNHEY and CDR2 is SVGAGI. CDR3 loop: CASNSDGTGEKLFF. The CDR3 region has the DNA TGTGCCAGCAACTCGGACGGGACGGGAGAAAAACTGTTTTTT.

The chain combines TRBV4-3 with TRBJ2-1; 9 nucleotides align to TRBD2. With V trimmed by 3 bases and J by 5 bases, 5 bases remained unmatched. This CDR3 has 15 amino acids. Germline CDR1 LGHNA, CDR2 YSLEER. The CDR3 region has the DNA TGCGCCAGCAGCCAGGTCAGCGGGGGGAACAATGAGCAGTTCTTC. This codes for CASSQVSGGNNEQFF.

The chain employs TRBV16 and TRBJ1-5, with no clear D. The V gene lost 0 bases and the J gene lost 2 bases, with 5 bases spanning the gap. The length of the CDR3 is 14 residues. CDR1 and CDR2 from the germline V gene are KGHSY and FQNENV. CDR3 sequence: CASSQSSGNQPQHF. In DNA, the CDR3 is TGTGCCAGCAGCCAATCGAGTGGCAATCAGCCCCAGCATTTT.

The chain has TRBV27 and TRBJ2-7; maybe TRBD1 (5 bases). This CDR3 region has 14 residues. V gave up 3 bases and J gave up 2 bases, with 11 bases separating them. The germline gives CDR1 MNHEY, CDR2 SMNVEV (reference sequence). CDR3 in DNA: TGTGCCAGCAGTTTTTCTGGGGCCACCTACGAGCAGTACTTC. Protein: CASSFSGATYEQYF.

V usage is TRBV6-5 and J usage is TRBJ1-1; TRBD1 is a possible D gene (5 bases). CDR1 is MNHEY, CDR2 SVGAGI, per germline. CDR3 length: 13 residues. V was cut by 6 bases and J by 6 bases, with 14 bases left in between. The CDR3 coding sequence is TGTGCCAGCAGCCGGGGGGTCGGGCCTGAAGCTTTCTTT. Amino acid sequence: CASSRGVGPEAFF.

V is TRBV30 and J is TRBJ2-7; maybe TRBD1 (5 bases). Trimming took off 3 bases at V and 3 bases at J, with 15 bases between the two ends. The CDR3 contains 14 residues. Germline CDR1 and CDR2: GTSNPN and SVGIG (reference sequence). The CDR3 sequence: CAWRDVGANYEQYF. CDR3 bases: TGTGCCTGGAGGGACGTTGGGGCGAACTACGAGCAGTACTTC. Variable domain in full (rest from reference TRBV30 and TRBJ2-7): SQTIHQWPATLVQPVGSPLSLECTVEGTSNPNLYWYRQAAGRGLQLLFYSVGIGQISSEVPQNLSASRPQDRQFILSSKKLLLSDSGFYLCAWRDVGANYEQYFGPGTRLTVT.

The rearrangement joins TRBV6-4 to TRBJ2-7; D might be TRBD2 (5 bases). Looked up from germline, CDR1 is MRHNA and CDR2 is SNTAGT. This CDR3 is built from 15 residues. The V end lost 6 bases, the J end lost 4 bases, and 19 bases lay between the germline ends. The CDR3 DNA is TGTGCCAGCAGCGGTGGCGGGCAGGACGAGTACGAGCAGTACTTC. Its translation: CASSGGGQDEYEQYF.

The chain carries TRBV4-3 and TRBJ1-1, with a tentative D call TRBD1 (6 bases). The germline CDR1 and CDR2 sequences are LGHNA and YSLEER. V was pared by 0 bases and J by 1 base, with 9 bases between. The CDR3 runs to 15 residues. The CDR3 sequence: CASSQDQGPNTEAFF. In DNA form, the CDR3 reads TGCGCCAGCAGCCAAGATCAGGGGCCGAACACTGAAGCTTTCTTT.

The rearrangement links TRBV6-1 to TRBJ1-5, with a possible D match to TRBD1 (5 bases). Trimming left V 8 bases short and J 1 base short, with 12 bases between. The CDR3 length is 14 residues. Germline CDR1 and CDR2: MNHNS and SASEGT. CDR3 coding DNA: TGTGCCAGCGCCTTGGGGGGGAGCAATCAGCCCCAGCATTTT. This translates into CASALGGSNQPQHF.

J is TRBJ2-7 and V is TRBV11-2; TRBD2 matches at 7 bases. The germline V gene has CDR1 SGHAT and CDR2 FQNNGV. Losses at the gene ends were 5 bases for V and 7 bases for J; bases not matched to a gene: 11. The CDR3 consists of 14 residues. As DNA, the CDR3 is TGTGCCAGCAGCCTCAGCTCGGGGGGTGGGGAGCAGTACTTC. Protein: CASSLSSGGGEQYF.

The V and J genes are TRBV10-3 and TRBJ1-6, with 7 bases that match TRBD1. Germline V lookup: CDR1 ENHRY, CDR2 SYGVKD. Trimming cost V 2 bases and J 6 bases; bases outside gene matches: 7. CDR3 length: 16 amino acids. DNA of the CDR3: TGTGCCATCAGTGAGAGAGGGGGCAGTGCTAATTCACCCCTCCACTTT. This translates into CAISERGGSANSPLHF.